This T cell receptor beta chain was identified during a study of tumour-infiltrating T cells in Burkitt lymphoma. CDR3 length equals 15 residues. V shed 0 bases, J shed 10 bases, and the junction held 5 bases outside the gene matches. Germline V gene sequence: CDR1 SGHAT, CDR2 FQNNGV. Measured with immunoSEQ multiplex PCR; TCRdb has only the in-frame clones, and not every one. The table includes about 3,900 clones, more than 13% detected once. This clone was picked up one time. The TCR sequence derives from a human donor with Burkitt lymphoma. The source material was tumor tissue. V and J are TRBV11-2 and TRBJ2-1, with 11 bases identical to TRBD2. In DNA, the CDR3 is TGTGCCAGCAGCTTAGAACTAGCGGGAGTTCAGGAGCAGTTCTTC. It encodes CASSLELAGVQEQFF.